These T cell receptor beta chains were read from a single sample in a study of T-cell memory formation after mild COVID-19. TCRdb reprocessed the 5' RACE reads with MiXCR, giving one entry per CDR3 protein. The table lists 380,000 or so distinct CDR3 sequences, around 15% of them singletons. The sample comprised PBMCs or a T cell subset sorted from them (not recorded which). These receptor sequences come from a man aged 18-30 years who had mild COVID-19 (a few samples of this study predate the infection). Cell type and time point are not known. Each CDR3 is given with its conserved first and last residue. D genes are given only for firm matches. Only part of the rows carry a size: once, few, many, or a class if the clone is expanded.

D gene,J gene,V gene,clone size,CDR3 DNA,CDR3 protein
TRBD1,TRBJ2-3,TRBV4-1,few,TGCGCCAGCAGCCAAGATCCGGCAGGGGGCTGGACAGATACGCAGTATTTT,CASSQDPAGGWTDTQYF
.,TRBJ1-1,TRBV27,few,TGTGCCAGCAGTTTATCGGTCCGCACTGAAGCTTTCTTT,CASSLSVRTEAFF
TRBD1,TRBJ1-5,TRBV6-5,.,TGTGCCAGCAGTAGGGACAGCCCTTATAGCAATCAGCCCCAGCATTTT,CASSRDSPYSNQPQHF
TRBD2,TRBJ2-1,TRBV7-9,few,TGTGCCAGCAGCTACCGAGCGGGAGCCCAGTTCTTC,CASSYRAGAQFF
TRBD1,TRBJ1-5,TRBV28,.,TGTGCCAGCGGTATAGACAGGGGCAATCAGCCCCAGCATTTT,CASGIDRGNQPQHF
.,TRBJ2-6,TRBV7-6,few,TGTGCCAGCAGCCTACACCAGGGGGCCAACGTCCTGACTTTC,CASSLHQGANVLTF
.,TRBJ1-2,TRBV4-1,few,TGCGCCAGCAGCCCTCTCCCCCAGAATGGCTACACCTTC,CASSPLPQNGYTF
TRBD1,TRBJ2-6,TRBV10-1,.,TGCGCCAGCAGTCTTTCCCGAGGACAGGGACGGCTGGCCAACGTCCTGACTTTC,CASSLSRGQGRLANVLTF
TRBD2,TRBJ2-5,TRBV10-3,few,TGTGCCATCAGTGAGACTCGGGAGGTGGAGACCCAGTACTTC,CAISETREVETQYF
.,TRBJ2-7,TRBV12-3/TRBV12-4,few,TGTGCCAGCAGAGATTCGACCTACGAGCAGTACTTC,CASRDSTYEQYF
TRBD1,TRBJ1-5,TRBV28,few,TGTGCCAGCAGTTTATTACAGGGGACTCAGCCCCAGCATTTT,CASSLLQGTQPQHF
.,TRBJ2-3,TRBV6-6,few,TGTGCCAGCAGAGCCTCACCGGTTAACACAGATACGCAGTATTTT,CASRASPVNTDTQYF
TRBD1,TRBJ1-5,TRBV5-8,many,TGTGCCAGCAGTCCTACAGGGGATTGGGATCAGCCCCAGCATTTT,CASSPTGDWDQPQHF
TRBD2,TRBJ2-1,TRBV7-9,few,TGTGCCAGCAGCTTCGGACTAGCGGGAGTATATGAGCAGTTCTTC,CASSFGLAGVYEQFF
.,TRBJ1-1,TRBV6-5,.,TGTGCCAGCAGTTACGACACGATCGGAGGGTCCGAAGCTTTCTTT,CASSYDTIGGSEAFF
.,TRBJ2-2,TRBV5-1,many,TGCGCCAGCAGGTTGGAACCAAACACCGGGGAGCTGTTTTTT,CASRLEPNTGELFF
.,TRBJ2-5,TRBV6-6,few,TGTGCCAGCAGTTACTCAAGGAGTCAAGAGACCCAGTACTTC,CASSYSRSQETQYF
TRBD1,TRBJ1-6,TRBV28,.,TGTGCCAGCAGTTTATCCCAGGGGGTAGGGGGGAATTCACCCCTCCACTTT,CASSLSQGVGGNSPLHF
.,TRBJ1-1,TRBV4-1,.,TGCGCCAGCAGCCAAGAGGCTGGGGGCACTGAAGCTTTCTTT,CASSQEAGGTEAFF
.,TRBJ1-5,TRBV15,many,TGTGCCACCAGCAGAGTGGGTAGCAATCAGCCCCAGCATTTT,CATSRVGSNQPQHF
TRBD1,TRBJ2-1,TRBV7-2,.,TGTGCCAGCAGCCCGGGGACAGACAATGAGCAGTTCTTC,CASSPGTDNEQFF
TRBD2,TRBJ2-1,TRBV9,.,TGTGCCAGCAGCGCTAGAGCGGGGTGGGATGAGCAGTTCTTC,CASSARAGWDEQFF
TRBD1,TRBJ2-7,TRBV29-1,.,TGCAGCGTTGAAGATCGGGGCGGGGACAGGACCTACGAGCAGTACTTC,CSVEDRGGDRTYEQYF
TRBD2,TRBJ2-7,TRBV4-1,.,TGCGCCAGCAGCCAGGGGACTAGCGGGATTTACGAGCAGTACTTC,CASSQGTSGIYEQYF
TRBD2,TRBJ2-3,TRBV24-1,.,TGTGCCACCAGTACGACACGGGGGGGCACAGATACGCAGTATTTT,CATSTTRGGTDTQYF
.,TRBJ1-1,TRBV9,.,TGTGCCAGTCGAAGGGACAATTTCGCTGAAGCTTTCTTT,CASRRDNFAEAFF
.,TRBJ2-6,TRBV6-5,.,TGTGCCAGCAGCGTAGTAGACTCGGGGGCCAACGTCCTGACTTTC,CASSVVDSGANVLTF
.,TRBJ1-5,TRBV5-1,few,TGCGCCAGCAGCTTACAGGGCGGCGGGCAGCCCCAGCATTTT,CASSLQGGGQPQHF
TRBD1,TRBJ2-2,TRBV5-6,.,TGTGCCAGCAGCCCCCAAGACGACAGGGGGCTGTTTTTT,CASSPQDDRGLFF
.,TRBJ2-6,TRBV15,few,TGTGCCACCAGCAGCGGAGGGGGCGTTGGGGCCAACGTCCTGACTTTC,CATSSGGGVGANVLTF
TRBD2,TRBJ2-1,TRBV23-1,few,TGCGCCAGCAGTCAAAAGCGGGGGGGCTACTCTCATGAGCAGTTCTTC,CASSQKRGGYSHEQFF
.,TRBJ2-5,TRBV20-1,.,TGCAGTGCTAGAGATCCCGGCAGGACGAGGGAAGAGACCCAGTACTTC,CSARDPGRTREETQYF
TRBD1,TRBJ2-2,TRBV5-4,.,TGTGCCAGCAGCTTGACAGGGGGCCGCACCGGGGAGCTGTTTTTT,CASSLTGGRTGELFF
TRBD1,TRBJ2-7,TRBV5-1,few,TGCGCCAGCAGCTTGCTTTCGGGACAGGGAGACGAGCAGTACTTC,CASSLLSGQGDEQYF
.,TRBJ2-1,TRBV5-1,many,TGCGCCAGCAGCCCGGACCCAAACAATGAGCAGTTCTTC,CASSPDPNNEQFF
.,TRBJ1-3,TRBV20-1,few,TGCAGTTTACAACGCTCGAGCTCTGGAAACACCATATATTTT,CSLQRSSSGNTIYF
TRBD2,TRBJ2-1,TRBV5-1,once,TGCGCCAGCAGCTTGGGGCTAGCGGGGGCCCGGGGCGAGCAGTTCTTC,CASSLGLAGARGEQFF
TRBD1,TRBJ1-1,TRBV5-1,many,TGCGCCAGCAGGCCGGGACAGGGAGATACTGAAGCTTTCTTT,CASRPGQGDTEAFF
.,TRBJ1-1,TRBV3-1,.,TGTGCCAGCAGCCCCCCGAATAGGGGGAGAACTGAAGCTTTCTTT,CASSPPNRGRTEAFF
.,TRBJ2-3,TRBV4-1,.,TGCGCCAGCAGCCCTGTGGGGGTCCCCACAGATACGCAGTATTTT,CASSPVGVPTDTQYF
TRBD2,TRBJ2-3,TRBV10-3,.,TGTGCCATCAGTGAGTCCCCTAGCGGGGGCACAGATACGCAGTATTTT,CAISESPSGGTDTQYF
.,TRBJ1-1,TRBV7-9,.,TGTGCCAGCAGCTTAGTGGTAGCCGGCACTGAAGCTTTCTTT,CASSLVVAGTEAFF
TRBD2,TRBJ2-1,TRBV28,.,TGTGCCAGCAGTCTCCTAGCGGGGGGCCGAGACAATGAGCAGTTCTTC,CASSLLAGGRDNEQFF
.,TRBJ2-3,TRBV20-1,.,TGCAGTGCTCCCTTCATGGATACGCAGTATTTT,CSAPFMDTQYF
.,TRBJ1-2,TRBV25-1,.,TGTGCCAGCAGTCTGGGCGGTTCGGGGGGCTACACCTTC,CASSLGGSGGYTF